This entry lists 18 T cell receptor beta chains sequenced from one sample in a study of beta chain features in type 1 diabetes. The whole isolated RNA underwent reverse transcription, so sequencing captured expressed TCRB transcripts. This table comes from immunoSEQ multiplex PCR, and its TCRdb copy is limited to in-frame clones, with some not included. The profile shows about 620,000 clones, about a sixth of them singletons. Material: naive CD4+ T cells from blood. Every receptor here comes from a man in his late teens or twenties in good health.

This clone has more than one count but fewer than ten. The chain carries TRBV28 and TRBJ2-1, with D uncertain. V lost 8 bases and J 0 bases, leaving 11 bases between the germline ends. The germline V gene has CDR1 MDHEN and CDR2 SYDVKM. The CDR3 is 14 amino acids. The CDR3 is CASLGASSYNEQFF. The CDR3 region has the DNA TGTGCCAGCCTTGGAGCTAGCTCCTACAATGAGCAGTTCTTC.

This clone was counted a few times. V gene TRBV6-5 combines with J gene TRBJ2-4, with TRBD1 matching 11 bases. CDR1 is MNHEY and CDR2 is SVGAGI in the germline V gene. Trimming at V came to 2 bases and at J to 1 base, leaving 1 base not matched to a gene. This CDR3 is built from 16 residues. CDR3 loop: CASSYGQGAAKNIQYF. The CDR3 region has the DNA TGTGCCAGCAGTTACGGACAGGGGGCCGCCAAAAACATTCAGTACTTC.

The DNA of the CDR3 is TGTGCCAGCGTTTCTTCCCTCTGGGGGTCCTACGAGCAGTACTTC. It yields the protein CASVSSLWGSYEQYF. The rearrangement links TRBV28 to TRBJ2-7, with D perhaps TRBD1 or TRBD2 (5 bases each). The CDR3 has 15 amino acids. CDR1 and CDR2 from the germline V gene are MDHEN and SYDVKM. The V end was cut by 8 bases, the J end by 1 base, with 18 bases between.

This clone was found a few times. J is TRBJ1-4 and V is TRBV25-1; 8 bases fit TRBD1. The trim removed 4 bases at V and 0 bases at J, leaving 1 base unmatched. CDR1 is MGHDK and CDR2 is SYGVNS in the germline V gene. This CDR3 comprises 15 residues. The CDR3: CASSVGQATNEKLFF. DNA for the CDR3: TGTGCCAGCAGTGTGGGACAGGCAACTAATGAAAAACTGTTTTTT. The variable domain in full, completed from reference TRBV25-1 and TRBJ1-4, reads EADIYQTPRYLVIGTGKKITLECSQTMGHDKMYWYQQDPGMELHLIHYSYGVNSTEKGDLSSESTVSRIRTEHFPLTLESARPSHTSQYLCASSVGQATNEKLFFGSGTQLSVL.

The CDR3 DNA reads as TGCGCCAGCAGCTTGGAGGAGGCGGGACAGGGGTCTGAAGCTTTCTTT. Residues: CASSLEEAGQGSEAFF. The rearrangement uses TRBV5-1 and TRBJ1-1, with 10 bases lining up with TRBD1. With V trimmed by 0 bases and J by 6 bases, 8 bases remained unmatched. CDR1 and CDR2 from the germline V gene are SGHRS and YFSETQ. The CDR3 is 16 amino acids.

This clone was observed a few times. V is TRBV6-6 and J is TRBJ1-2, with no clear D. The V end was cut by 2 bases, the J end by 8 bases, with 15 bases between. The CDR3 length is 14 residues. CDR1 and CDR2 (germline): MNHNY, SVGAGI (reference sequence). CDR3 sequence: CASSYPPGRVGYTF. As DNA, the CDR3 is TGTGCCAGCAGTTACCCCCCTGGGAGGGTGGGCTACACCTTC.

V is TRBV5-1 and J is TRBJ2-7; 13 bases agree with TRBD2. V lost 2 bases, J lost 6 bases, and 2 bases stayed unmatched. The CDR3 has 14 amino acids. Germline CDR1 reads SGHRS; CDR2 reads YFSETQ. The CDR3 sequence: CASSFGLAGVEQYF. The CDR3 nucleotides are TGCGCCAGCAGCTTCGGACTAGCGGGAGTCGAGCAGTACTTC.

This clone has just a few counts. This chain joins TRBV28 and TRBJ2-3, with 10 bases lining up with TRBD1. Germline V lookup: CDR1 MDHEN, CDR2 SYDVKM. V shed 8 bases and J 2 bases; nucleotides not matched to a gene: 16. The CDR3 has 18 amino acids. The CDR3 sequence: CASPPAGQGTGLTDTQYF. CDR3 DNA sequence: TGTGCCAGCCCCCCAGCGGGACAGGGGACAGGTCTCACAGATACGCAGTATTTT.

The V gene is TRBV28, the J gene TRBJ2-4, with TRBD1 matching over 8 bases. CDR3 length: 15 residues. Losses at the gene ends were 7 bases for V and 8 bases for J; bases not matched to a gene: 13. Germline V CDR1 and CDR2: MDHEN, SYDVKM. CDR3 DNA sequence: TGTGCCAGCATCGAAACAGGGGGTAAGAGGGACATTCAGTACTTC. Translation gives CASIETGGKRDIQYF.

The genes are TRBV7-9 and TRBJ1-5; D gene uncertain. V lost 2 bases to trimming and J lost 0 bases, with 8 bases between them. CDR1 and CDR2 (germline): SEHNR, FQNEAQ (reference sequence). CDR3 length: 15 residues. CDR3 loop: CASSLLGSSNQPQHF. The CDR3 DNA reads TGTGCCAGCAGCTTACTGGGTTCTAGCAATCAGCCCCAGCATTTT.

The gene calls are TRBV5-1 and TRBJ1-1; D unclear. The CDR3 is made up of 14 amino acids. Germline V gene sequence: CDR1 SGHRS, CDR2 YFSETQ. The V gene lost 3 bases and the J gene lost 1 base, with 10 bases spanning the gap. The CDR3 sequence is CASSYWKGNTEAFF. The CDR3 DNA is TGCGCCAGCAGCTACTGGAAGGGGAACACTGAAGCTTTCTTT.

The V and J genes are TRBV27 and TRBJ2-2; D is undetermined. CDR1 is MNHEY, CDR2 SMNVEV, per germline (reference sequence). V lost 2 bases to trimming and J lost 3 bases, with 19 bases between them. This CDR3 has 18 amino acids. CDR3 nucleotides: TGTGCCAGCAGTTTACCCCGGGCGGACCCTAGGCACACCGGGGAGCTGTTTTTT. Translating it yields CASSLPRADPRHTGELFF.

The chain joins TRBV27 to TRBJ1-2; tentative D call: TRBD1 (6 bases). Trimming removed 0 bases at V and 7 bases at J, with 12 bases between. CDR1 is MNHEY and CDR2 is SMNVEV in the germline V gene (reference sequence). The CDR3 contains 14 residues. Here the CDR3 reads CASSLSGQRSGYTF. DNA for the CDR3: TGTGCCAGCAGTTTATCCGGACAGCGCAGTGGCTACACCTTC.

This clone was seen only a few times. The chain carries TRBV27 and TRBJ2-7, with unresolved D. V was shortened by 2 bases and J by 0 bases, with 23 bases between the two germline ends. This CDR3 region has 19 residues. CDR1 is MNHEY, CDR2 SMNVEV, per germline (reference sequence). CDR3 amino acids: CASSLAPRNHDRTSYEQYF. In DNA form, the CDR3 reads TGTGCCAGCAGTTTAGCCCCAAGGAACCACGACCGGACCTCCTACGAGCAGTACTTC.

CDR3 in amino acids: CASSSQRFYNEQFF. The CDR3, as DNA: TGTGCCAGCAGCTCACAGCGGTTCTACAATGAGCAGTTCTTC. The chain is built from TRBV4-2 and TRBJ2-1, with D possibly TRBD2 on 5 matching bases. V was trimmed by 5 bases and J by 3 bases, leaving 11 bases between them. The germline V gene has CDR1 LGHNA and CDR2 YNFKEQ. The CDR3 extends over 14 amino acids.

This chain connects TRBV9 to TRBJ1-3; 9 bases match TRBD1. V lost 1 base and J lost 3; bases outside the gene matches: 5. The CDR3 sequence is 16 residues long. The germline V gene encodes CDR1 SGDLS and CDR2 YYNGEE. The CDR3 region is CASSVKPGQGGNTIYF. The CDR3 DNA is TGTGCCAGCAGCGTAAAGCCGGGACAGGGTGGAAACACCATATATTTT. The full variable domain, in which reference TRBV9 and TRBJ1-3 provide the parts outside the CDR3, is DSGVTQTPKHLITATGQRVTLRCSPRSGDLSVYWYQQSLDQGLQFLIQYYNGEERAKGNILERFSAQQFPDLHSELNLSSLELGDSALYFCASSVKPGQGGNTIYFGEGSWLTVV.

The rearrangement joins TRBV6-5 to TRBJ2-2, with D possibly being TRBD2 (6 bases). The germline CDR1 and CDR2 sequences are MNHEY and SVGAGI. There are 13 residues in the CDR3. Trimming removed 8 bases from V and 6 bases from J, with 13 bases in between. The CDR3 sequence: CASLNGGAGELFF. The CDR3 DNA is TGTGCCAGCCTAAACGGGGGAGCCGGGGAGCTGTTTTTT.

This clone has a single count. This chain links TRBV5-6 with TRBJ1-1; 7 nucleotides align to TRBD1. CDR3 length: 16 amino acids. CDR1 SGHDT and CDR2 YYEEEE come from the germline V gene. The V and J ends lost 6 bases and 5 bases, in that order; junction bases with no gene match: 16. CDR3 sequence reads: CASTPQRQGWRTEAFF. In DNA form, the CDR3 reads TGTGCCAGCACACCACAGAGACAGGGTTGGAGGACTGAAGCTTTCTTT.